A selection of T cell receptor beta chains follows, all from one sample in a study of OX40 agonist ivuxolimab in advanced cancers. Method: immunoSEQ multiplex PCR; TCRdb's copy keeps in-frame clones and lacks some. The table has about 84,000 clones, more than 80% seen once; the top ten hold approximately 0.22%. This specimen consisted of CD4+ or CD8+ T cells sorted from blood, obtained in a trial of the OX40 agonist ivuxolimab. The source is an adult with an advanced solid tumor such as melanoma, head and neck, liver or kidney cancer. Both conserved end residues are part of each CDR3. A D gene is named only where the DNA matches it firmly.

J gene	V gene	D gene	CDR3 protein
TRBJ2-1	TRBV7-3	TRBD1	CASSLLGQGVRNEQFF
TRBJ2-3	TRBV5-1	-	CASRGAGDGTDTQYF
TRBJ2-2	TRBV6-5	-	CASSYRRGTTGELFF
TRBJ2-4	TRBV13	-	CASSLGPGDGIQYF
TRBJ1-1	TRBV2	-	CASTGWRGANTEAFF
TRBJ2-4	TRBV18	TRBD2	CASSPRTSGGTLAKNIQYF
TRBJ1-1	TRBV7-2	-	CASSLQIMNTEAFF
TRBJ2-3	TRBV7-9	-	CASSLKDNTDTQYF
TRBJ2-5	TRBV5-4	-	CASSLDSQETQYF
TRBJ1-2	TRBV6-5	-	CASSRHPNYGYTF
TRBJ2-1	TRBV7-9	-	CASSLNEQGTQFF
TRBJ2-7	TRBV10-3	-	CAISLGGNEQYF
TRBJ1-2	TRBV9	-	CASSPSGGRENYGYTF
TRBJ2-1	TRBV28	TRBD2	CASSSNSGGYNEQFF
TRBJ1-4	TRBV9	TRBD1	CASSADRADEKLFF
TRBJ1-2	TRBV5-1	-	CASSLGQFYGYTF
TRBJ1-1	TRBV10-3	-	CAIGQQNTEAFF
TRBJ1-5	TRBV19	TRBD1	CASRTGQGVQPQHF
TRBJ2-1	TRBV20-1	-	CSASRPDEQFF
TRBJ2-1	TRBV10-1	TRBD2	CASSELASGGSYNEQFF
TRBJ2-2	TRBV7-9	-	CASSLTGEVGELFF
TRBJ1-2	TRBV5-1	-	CASSLERGRDGYTF
TRBJ1-5	TRBV4-1	-	CASSQVRDNQPQHF
TRBJ1-3	TRBV18	-	CASSPQGPPGNTIYF
TRBJ2-3	TRBV2	-	CASSVDRSSDTQYF
TRBJ1-1	TRBV19	TRBD1	CASSDGTPRTGVTEAFF
TRBJ1-5	TRBV2	-	CASSPDRFPGGNQPQHF
TRBJ2-5	TRBV27	-	CASSSRYQETQYF
TRBJ2-1	TRBV5-6	TRBD1	CASSSPRGTYNEQFF
TRBJ1-2	TRBV5-1	-	CASSSGESYGYTF
TRBJ1-1	TRBV5-4	-	CASSSLRNTEAFF
TRBJ1-4	TRBV2	TRBD1	CASSDQGEGSNEKLFF
TRBJ2-2	TRBV28	-	CASSLETELFF
TRBJ2-5	TRBV7-9	-	CASSLVSGETQYF
TRBJ2-1	TRBV7-2	-	CASIIGRNNEQFF
TRBJ1-5	TRBV19	-	CASSRTARNQPQHF
TRBJ2-1	TRBV7-6	TRBD2	CASTPGWGLGNNEQFF
TRBJ2-7	TRBV21-1	-	CASTGGYEQYF
TRBJ2-2	TRBV2	-	CASHPRGSNTGELFF
TRBJ2-7	TRBV30	-	CAWSVNGDYEQYF
TRBJ2-5	TRBV30	TRBD1	CAWIRDRVGTQYF
TRBJ2-3	TRBV12-5	TRBD2	CASGAAGGVRQYF
TRBJ1-2	TRBV7-3	-	CASTLTASSKGYTF